This TCR beta chain was identified in a study of shared clonotypes between healthy human individuals. For the study at large: A couple of women and a few men aged 18 to 49 made up the donors. Study findings and constraints: Shared across four donors were about 4.6% of the naive CD4 clonotypes.

Measured with immunoSEQ multiplex PCR; TCRdb has only the in-frame clones, and not every one. Here the sample spans about 2,500,000 clones, approximately 92% being singletons. Turning to this clone: Antigen: not known.

CDR1 and CDR2 from the germline V gene are KGHSH and LQKENI. The CDR3 extends over 15 amino acids. V lost 2 bases, J lost 4 bases, and 14 bases lay in between. The chain recombines TRBV18 with TRBJ1-1, with D perhaps TRBD1 (5 bases). The TCR sequence derives from a young man in good health. Sample: naive CD4+ T cells sorted from blood. Subset in this sample: CD45RA+ positively selected. CDR3 DNA: TGTGCCAGCTCACCAGCCCGGGGGGGAAGCACTGAAGCTTTCTTT. Amino acids: CASSPARGGSTEAFF.